Below, 27 T cell receptor beta chains from the same sample are listed, as sequenced in a study of cytomegalovirus exposure and HLA in healthy donors. PCR primers comprised 60 Vbeta and 13 Jbeta primers. Data came from immunoSEQ multiplex PCR; TCRdb stores just in-frame clones and leaves some out. The table has roughly 190,000 clones, 10% to 15% seen once. The sample comprised PBMCs. The receptors shown here come from a man in his forties or fifties in good health and CMV-seropositive.

The table lists this clone with a few counts. The chain joins TRBV6-1 to TRBJ2-2; a possible D gene is TRBD1 (6 bases). Trimming shortened V by 5 bases and J by 0 bases, and 10 bases separated the two germline ends. The germline V gene has CDR1 MNHNS and CDR2 SASEGT. The CDR3 has 15 amino acids. The CDR3 region is CASSLTGSNTGELFF. Here the CDR3 DNA reads TGTGCCAGCAGTTTGACAGGATCGAACACCGGGGAGCTGTTTTTT.

This clone was detected only a few times. The rearrangement uses TRBV4-3 and TRBJ2-1; D possibly corresponds to TRBD1 (6 bases). Between the trimmed V and J ends, which lost 0 bases and 3 bases, there was a span of 12 bases. CDR1 is LGHNA, CDR2 YSLEER, per germline. CDR3 length: 16 amino acids. Written as DNA, the CDR3 is TGCGCCAGCAGCCAAGATAGAGGGGGTTTCTACAATGAGCAGTTCTTC. Translated, it gives CASSQDRGGFYNEQFF.

The chain carries TRBV9 and TRBJ1-2; 8 bases agree with TRBD1. Per the germline V gene, CDR1 is SGDLS and CDR2 is YYNGEE. The CDR3 loop spans 16 amino acids. The trim removed 4 bases at V and 2 bases at J, leaving 10 bases unmatched. The CDR3 coding sequence is TGTGCCAGCAGCCCGGGACAGGCCATTAAAAACTATGGCTACACCTTC. Residues: CASSPGQAIKNYGYTF.

The chain joins TRBV7-2 to TRBJ1-1, with TRBD1 as a possible D gene (6 bases). Germline CDR1 SGHTA, CDR2 FQGNSA. Trimming stripped 0 bases from V and 11 bases from J, with 10 bases between. The CDR3 has 12 residues. The CDR3 is CASSLATGYAFF. CDR3 DNA: TGTGCCAGCAGCTTAGCCACAGGGTATGCTTTCTTT.

CDR3: CASSLRGRLHEQYV. In DNA, the CDR3 is TGTGCCAGCAGCCTTCGGGGTAGGCTCCACGAGCAGTACGTC. The chain combines TRBV11-1 with TRBJ2-7; TRBD2 might be the D (5 bases). Germline assignment: CDR1 SGHAT and CDR2 FQDESV (reference sequence). The CDR3 has 14 amino acids. The V gene lost 5 bases and the J gene lost 5 bases, with 16 bases spanning the gap.

This clone was recorded a few times. The chain combines TRBV9 with TRBJ2-1; 9 bases agree with TRBD1. Per germline, CDR1 SGDLS and CDR2 YYNGEE. The ends lost 0 bases at V and 6 bases at J; junction bases unmatched: 4. The length of the CDR3 is 15 residues. In DNA form, the CDR3 reads TGTGCCAGCAGCGTAGGACAGGGGGGTGCCAATGAGCAGTTCTTC. This encodes CASSVGQGGANEQFF. Drawing the rest from reference TRBV9 and TRBJ2-1, the complete variable domain is DSGVTQTPKHLITATGQRVTLRCSPRSGDLSVYWYQQSLDQGLQFLIQYYNGEERAKGNILERFSAQQFPDLHSELNLSSLELGDSALYFCASSVGQGGANEQFFGPGTRLTVL.

The J gene is TRBJ1-2, the V gene TRBV5-1; a possible D gene is TRBD1 (5 bases). The CDR3 extends over 13 amino acids. V was shortened by 0 bases and J by 8 bases, with 11 bases between the two germline ends. Germline loops: CDR1 SGHRS, CDR2 YFSETQ. The CDR3 DNA is TGCGCCAGCAGCTTGGAGGGGAACGGCGGCTACACCTTC. Translation gives CASSLEGNGGYTF.

The chain joins TRBV9 to TRBJ1-2, with a weak D call TRBD1 (5 bases). The length of the CDR3 is 15 residues. Germline V gene lookup returns CDR1 SGDLS and CDR2 YYNGEE. The V and J ends lost 4 bases and 4 bases respectively, with 17 bases between them. CDR3 sequence (DNA): TGTGCCAGCAGCCCCGATCGTGGTGACAGCTATGGCTACACCTTC. Translating it yields CASSPDRGDSYGYTF.

On this clone: One end of the junction fails to match germline, which may point to a read error. J is TRBJ1-5 and V is TRBV28, with a tentative D call TRBD1 (6 bases). Germline V lookup: CDR1 MDHEN, CDR2 SYDVKM. This CDR3 has 15 amino acids. The CDR3 region has the DNA TGTGCCAGCAGTTTTGGGGGGGCGAGCAATCAGCACCAGCATTTT. Its translation: CASSFGGASNQHQHF.

CDR3 nucleotide sequence: TGTGCCAGCAGCTGGAAAACAGGGTCCACTGAAGCTTTCTTT. Protein sequence: CASSWKTGSTEAFF. The genes are TRBV7-8 and TRBJ1-1, with D perhaps matching TRBD1 (6 bases). Looked up from germline, CDR1 is SGHVS and CDR2 is FQNEAQ. Trimming left V 4 bases short and J 4 bases short, with 13 bases between. CDR3 length: 14 amino acids.

This clone appeared a few times. The rearrangement uses TRBV19 and TRBJ1-4; D unresolved. CDR3 size: 15 residues. V lost 6 bases to trimming and J lost 3 bases, with 14 bases between them. Germline loops: CDR1 LNHDA, CDR2 SQIVND (reference sequence). The CDR3 protein is CASSPAGGANEKLFF. The CDR3 DNA sequence: TGTGCCAGTAGCCCCGCGGGAGGCGCTAATGAAAAACTGTTTTTT.

In this sample, this clone turned up a few times. The rearrangement joins TRBV7-2 to TRBJ2-5; TRBD1 matches at 11 bases. This CDR3 region has 15 residues. The germline CDR1 and CDR2 sequences are SGHTA and FQGNSA. The V gene end was trimmed by 4 bases and the J gene end by 4 bases; junction bases not matched to a gene: 5. The CDR3 bases are TGTGCCAGCAGCTCTGCCGGGACAGGGGGAGAGACCCAGTACTTC. It specifies CASSSAGTGGETQYF.

The chain carries TRBV7-9 and TRBJ2-3; D ambiguous. Germline V gene data show CDR1 as SEHNR and CDR2 as FQNEAQ (reference sequence). Trimming removed 2 bases at V and 10 bases at J, with 7 bases between. The CDR3 runs to 11 residues. This CDR3 reads CASSLRRAQYF. As DNA, the CDR3 is TGTGCCAGCAGCTTACGTCGCGCGCAGTATTTT. The whole variable domain, remainder taken from reference TRBV7-9 and TRBJ2-3, is DTGVSQNPRHKITKRGQNVTFRCDPISEHNRLYWYRQTLGQGPEFLTYFQNEAQLEKSRLLSDRFSAERPKGSFSTLEIQRTEQGDSAMYLCASSLRRAQYFGPGTRLTVL.

This clone turned up a few times. The chain recombines TRBV4-2 with TRBJ2-2, with 11 bases identical to TRBD1. The V and J ends lost 4 bases and 6 bases, in that order; junction bases with no gene match: 10. CDR3 length: 17 amino acids. The germline V gene has CDR1 LGHNA and CDR2 YNFKEQ. The CDR3 nucleotides are TGTGCCAGCAGCCGGGGGGACCGGGACAGGGGGGCCGGGGAGCTGTTTTTT. It is translated as CASSRGDRDRGAGELFF.

This clone was seen a few times. This sequence joins TRBV19 and TRBJ2-1; D possibly corresponds to TRBD2 (7 bases). The CDR3 loop spans 15 amino acids. CDR1 is LNHDA, CDR2 SQIVND, per germline (reference sequence). V lost 9 bases and J 7 bases, leaving 22 bases between the germline ends. The CDR3 sequence: CASTKMGGRSNEQFF. The CDR3 DNA follows: TGTGCCAGCACAAAAATGGGGGGGCGGAGTAATGAGCAGTTCTTC.

This clone was observed a handful of times. The gene calls are TRBV7-9 and TRBJ1-2; 8 bases line up with TRBD1. The germline V gene encodes CDR1 SEHNR and CDR2 FQNEAQ (reference sequence). The CDR3 totals 17 residues. The V segment lost 2 bases and the J segment 7 bases; nucleotides outside the gene matches: 15. The CDR3 region is CASSLSHPGQGGAGYTF. DNA of the CDR3: TGTGCCAGCAGCTTATCCCATCCAGGACAGGGAGGGGCTGGCTACACCTTC.

The chain has TRBV27 and TRBJ1-3; the D is unclear. Germline V CDR1 and CDR2: MNHEY, SMNVEV (reference sequence). V was trimmed by 6 bases and J by 0 bases, leaving 15 bases between them. This CDR3 comprises 16 residues. The chain's CDR3 is CASSRSGQISGNTIYF. CDR3 DNA sequence: TGTGCCAGCAGCCGTAGCGGGCAGATCTCTGGAAACACCATATATTTT.

In this sample, this clone turned up a few times. This chain connects TRBV18 to TRBJ2-7; D might be TRBD2 (5 bases). The germline CDR1 and CDR2 sequences are KGHSH and LQKENI. This CDR3 is 13 amino acids long. V gave up 3 bases and J gave up 3 bases, with 9 bases separating them. The CDR3 DNA sequence: TGTGCCAGCTCACCTCAAGACTACTACGAGCAGTACTTC. Translating gives CASSPQDYYEQYF.

The CDR3 DNA sequence: TGTGCCAGCAGTGAAAGACCATCCGGGACAGGGGTCGTCGGGGAGCTGTTTTTT. Translating gives CASSERPSGTGVVGELFF. The chain recombines TRBV2 with TRBJ2-2; 10 positions match TRBD1. The CDR3 has 18 residues. Germline V gene data show CDR1 as SNHLY and CDR2 as FYNNEI. The junction had 13 bases not matched to a gene; V was cut back by 2 bases and J by 7 bases.

This clone was counted between two and nine times. This sequence joins TRBV2 and TRBJ2-5; TRBD1 aligns across 9 bases. This CDR3 spans 12 amino acids. V gave up 8 bases and J gave up 2 bases; unmatched junction bases: 0. CDR1 and CDR2 from the germline V gene are SNHLY and FYNNEI. CDR3 sequence: CASGQGQETQYF. The CDR3 DNA reads as TGTGCCAGCGGACAGGGGCAAGAGACCCAGTACTTC.

This clone was picked up a small number of times. The rearrangement uses TRBV29-1 and TRBJ2-1, with 14 bases that match TRBD2. The CDR3 is 15 amino acids. The germline gives CDR1 SQVTM, CDR2 ANQGSEA. Trimming cost V 4 bases and J 7 bases; bases outside gene matches: 6. CDR3 sequence reads: CSVAQTSGGANEQFF. CDR3 DNA sequence: TGCAGCGTTGCCCAGACTAGCGGGGGGGCTAATGAGCAGTTCTTC.

This clone came up a few times. The J gene is TRBJ1-2, the V gene TRBV5-1; maybe TRBD1 (5 bases). CDR3 length: 14 residues. Germline CDR1 and CDR2: SGHRS and YFSETQ. V lost 1 base and J lost 8, with 15 bases in between. The CDR3 spells CASSLTGDLWGYTF. The CDR3 DNA reads TGCGCCAGCAGCTTGACGGGGGATCTATGGGGCTACACCTTC.

This clone has a handful of counts. The rearrangement links TRBV11-3 to TRBJ2-7; perhaps TRBD1 as D (6 bases). This CDR3 has 13 amino acids. The V end was cut by 5 bases, the J end by 0 bases, with 8 bases between. The germline V gene has CDR1 SGHNT and CDR2 YENEEA. In DNA form, the CDR3 reads TGTGCCAGCAGCGTGGACAGCTCCTACGAGCAGTACGTC. As protein: CASSVDSSYEQYV.

This clone has more than one count but fewer than ten. This rearrangement joins TRBV5-6 to TRBJ2-1; 8 nucleotides match TRBD2. Germline assignment: CDR1 SGHDT and CDR2 YYEEEE. V was clipped by 2 bases and J by 0 bases; unmatched bases: 10. The CDR3 extends over 18 amino acids. The CDR3 loop reads CASSFRGSGASSYNEQFF. DNA for the CDR3: TGTGCCAGCAGCTTTCGGGGTAGCGGGGCAAGCTCCTACAATGAGCAGTTCTTC.

This chain links TRBV6-5 with TRBJ1-5, with D maybe TRBD1 (5 bases). This CDR3 has 12 residues. The germline V gene encodes CDR1 MNHEY and CDR2 SVGAGI. V gave up 2 bases and J gave up 8 bases, with 7 bases separating them. The CDR3 bases are TGTGCCAGCAGTTACCGGGGGGAGCCCCAGCATTTT. It is translated as CASSYRGEPQHF.

This clone was observed a handful of times. This sequence joins TRBV5-6 and TRBJ2-5, with 8 bases lining up with TRBD2. Germline lookup yields CDR1 SGHDT and CDR2 YYEEEE. This CDR3 comprises 15 residues. The junction had 8 bases not matched to a gene; V was cut back by 2 bases and J by 5 bases. The CDR3 sequence is CASSLFREGRETQYF. The CDR3 bases are TGTGCCAGCAGCTTATTTCGGGAGGGCCGGGAGACCCAGTACTTC.

This clone was recorded a few times. CDR3 nucleotides: TGTGCCAGCAGCACGGGTCCCCGTGGGACTGAAGCTTTCTTT. Translated: CASSTGPRGTEAFF. The chain couples TRBV7-2 to TRBJ1-1; D gene uncertain. This CDR3 has 14 amino acids. Germline V gene lookup returns CDR1 SGHTA and CDR2 FQGNSA. The V end was cut by 5 bases, the J end by 5 bases, with 15 bases between. Looking up the rest from reference TRBV7-2 and TRBJ1-1 gives the full variable domain: GAGVSQSPSNKVTEKGKDVELRCDPISGHTALYWYRQSLGQGLEFLIYFQGNSAPDKSGLPSDRFSAERTGGSVSTLTIQRTQQEDSAVYLCASSTGPRGTEAFFGQGTRLTVV.